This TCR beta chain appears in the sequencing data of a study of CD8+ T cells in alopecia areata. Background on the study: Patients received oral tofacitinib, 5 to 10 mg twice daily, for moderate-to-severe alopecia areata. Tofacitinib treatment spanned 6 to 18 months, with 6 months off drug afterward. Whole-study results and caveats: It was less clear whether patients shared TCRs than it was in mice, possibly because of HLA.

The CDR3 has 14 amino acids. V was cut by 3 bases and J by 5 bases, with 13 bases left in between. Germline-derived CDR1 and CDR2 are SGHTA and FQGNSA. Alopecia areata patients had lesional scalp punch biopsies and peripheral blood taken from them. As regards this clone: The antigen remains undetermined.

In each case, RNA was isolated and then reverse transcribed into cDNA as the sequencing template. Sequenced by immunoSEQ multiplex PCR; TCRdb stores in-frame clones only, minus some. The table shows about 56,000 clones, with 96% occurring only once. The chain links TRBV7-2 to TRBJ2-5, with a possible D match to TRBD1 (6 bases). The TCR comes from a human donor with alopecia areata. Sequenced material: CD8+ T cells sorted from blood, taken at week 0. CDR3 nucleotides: TGTGCCAGCAGCTTCGGGGACATGGAGGAGACCCAGTACTTC. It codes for CASSFGDMEETQYF.